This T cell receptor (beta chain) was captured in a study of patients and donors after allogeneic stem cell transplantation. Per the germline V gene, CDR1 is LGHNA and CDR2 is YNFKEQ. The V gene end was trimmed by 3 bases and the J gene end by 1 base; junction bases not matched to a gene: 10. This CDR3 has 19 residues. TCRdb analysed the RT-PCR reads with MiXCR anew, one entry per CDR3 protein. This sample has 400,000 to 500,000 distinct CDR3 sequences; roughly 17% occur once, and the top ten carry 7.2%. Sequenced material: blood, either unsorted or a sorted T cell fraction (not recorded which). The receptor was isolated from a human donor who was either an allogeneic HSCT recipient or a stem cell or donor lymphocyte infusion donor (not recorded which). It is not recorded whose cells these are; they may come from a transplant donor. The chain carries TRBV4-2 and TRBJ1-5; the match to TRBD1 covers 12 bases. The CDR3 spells CASSQGQGASGVSNQPQHF. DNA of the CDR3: TGTGCCAGCAGCCAGGGACAGGGGGCATCTGGAGTAAGCAATCAGCCCCAGCATTTT.